Shown below are 14 T cell receptor beta chains from a single sample sequenced in a study of T cell repertoires in cytomegalovirus infection. TCRdb redid the calling of the reads with MiXCR, one entry per CDR3 protein. The sample records 450,000 to 600,000 distinct CDR3 sequences, approximately 11% being singletons. Material for sequencing was PBMCs. These receptors all come from a human donor in good health (CMV status not recorded). Some clones in this sample may be carry-over from other donors' samples.

This clonotype has ten or more counts. The V and J genes are TRBV7-9 and TRBJ2-2; TRBD2 matches at 11 bases. J was trimmed by 3 bases and V by 5 bases; bases with no gene match: 5. Looked up from germline, CDR1 is SEHNR and CDR2 is FQNEAQ (reference sequence). This CDR3 region has 16 residues. CDR3 loop: CASSPSGLADTGELFF. The CDR3 coding sequence is TGTGCCAGCAGCCCCTCGGGACTAGCGGACACCGGGGAGCTGTTTTTT.

The sample holds a few counts of this clonotype. The chain recombines TRBV6-1 with TRBJ1-6, with D unclear. V was shortened by 7 bases and J by 8 bases, with 18 bases between the two germline ends. CDR1 is MNHNS, CDR2 SASEGT, per germline. This CDR3 contains 15 residues. CDR3 sequence reads: CASNSARQMDSPLHF. DNA of the CDR3: TGTGCCAGCAACTCGGCACGCCAAATGGATTCACCCCTCCACTTT.

CDR3 region: CSARRLGDTTYEQYF. For the CDR3, the DNA is TGCAGTGCTAGACGCTTGGGGGACACCACCTACGAGCAGTACTTC. V usage is TRBV20-1 and J usage is TRBJ2-7, with TRBD1 as a possible D gene (6 bases). The V gene lost 2 bases and the J gene lost 2 bases, with 16 bases spanning the gap. CDR1 is DFQATT and CDR2 is SNEGSKA in the germline V gene (reference sequence). This CDR3 comprises 15 residues.

This clonotype was counted at least ten times. The rearrangement uses TRBV7-2 and TRBJ1-5, with a possible D match to TRBD1 (5 bases). Looked up from germline, CDR1 is SGHTA and CDR2 is FQGNSA. V was cut by 6 bases and J by 0 bases, with 9 bases left in between. The CDR3 totals 14 residues. The CDR3 DNA follows: TGTGCCAGCAGTACCAGGGATAGCAATCAGCCCCAGCATTTT. Amino acids: CASSTRDSNQPQHF. The entire variable domain, with the rest obtained from reference TRBV7-2 and TRBJ1-5, is as follows: GAGVSQSPSNKVTEKGKDVELRCDPISGHTALYWYRQSLGQGLEFLIYFQGNSAPDKSGLPSDRFSAERTGGSVSTLTIQRTQQEDSAVYLCASSTRDSNQPQHFGDGTRLSIL.

In its sample, this clonotype was seen a few times. J is TRBJ2-1 and V is TRBV20-1; 12 bases agree with TRBD2. Losses at the gene ends were 0 bases for V and 3 bases for J; bases not matched to a gene: 6. CDR3 size: 17 residues. Germline V gives CDR1 DFQATT, CDR2 SNEGSKA (reference sequence). CDR3 residues: CSARDELAGGYYNEQFF. CDR3 nucleotides: TGCAGTGCTAGAGATGAGCTAGCGGGGGGGTACTACAATGAGCAGTTCTTC.

The chain is built from TRBV3-1 and TRBJ1-1; 7 bases agree with TRBD1. The germline V gene encodes CDR1 LGHDT and CDR2 YNNKEL (reference sequence). The CDR3 extends over 14 amino acids. V lost 5 bases and J lost 2; bases outside the gene matches: 5. CDR3 DNA: TGTGCCAGCAGCAATTACAGGGGCAACACTGAAGCTTTCTTT. Protein: CASSNYRGNTEAFF.

The CDR3 sequence is CASSARDRGHTIYF. The CDR3 DNA reads TGTGCCAGCAGCGCCCGGGACAGGGGTCACACCATATATTTT. J is TRBJ1-3 and V is TRBV9, with TRBD1 matching 10 bases. Trimming at V came to 3 bases and at J to 8 bases, leaving 5 bases not matched to a gene. Per germline, CDR1 SGDLS and CDR2 YYNGEE. The CDR3 is 14 residues long.

This clonotype has a handful of counts. This chain connects TRBV5-4 to TRBJ2-3; perhaps TRBD2 as D (6 bases). CDR1 SGHNT and CDR2 YYREEE come from the germline V gene (reference sequence). Trimming shortened V by 5 bases and J by 6 bases, and 19 bases separated the two germline ends. The CDR3 covers 15 residues. DNA for the CDR3: TGTGCCAGCAGTTCTCCGGGCGGGGACTCGGATACGCAGTATTTT. This gives the protein CASSSPGGDSDTQYF.

This clonotype was seen at least ten times. The rearrangement uses TRBV7-2 and TRBJ1-4; 9 bases are shared with TRBD1. V lost 0 bases and J lost 8; bases outside the gene matches: 10. CDR3 length equals 17 residues. Germline CDR1 SGHTA, CDR2 FQGNSA. The CDR3 protein is CASSLAMGQGNSEKLFF. DNA of the CDR3: TGTGCCAGCAGCTTAGCGATGGGACAGGGAAACTCAGAAAAACTGTTTTTT.

This clonotype has at least ten counts. The J gene is TRBJ2-7, the V gene TRBV5-5, with a tentative D call TRBD2 (6 bases). The CDR3 has 13 residues. Germline CDR1 SGHKS, CDR2 YYEKEE (reference sequence). Trimming cost V 4 bases and J 3 bases, with 11 bases left between them. Here the CDR3 DNA reads TGTGCCAGCAGCGGACTACAGAACTACGAGCAGTACTTC. It codes for CASSGLQNYEQYF.

The sample holds many counts of this clonotype. The chain joins TRBV2 to TRBJ1-5; D uncertain. The CDR3 consists of 15 residues. Germline CDR1 is SNHLY and CDR2 is FYNNEI. V lost 4 bases and J lost 0, with 10 bases in between. CDR3 DNA: TGTGCCAGCAGTGTCCGGCAGAATAGCAATCAGCCCCAGCATTTT. Its translation: CASSVRQNSNQPQHF.

V is TRBV3-1 and J is TRBJ2-3; the D gene is possibly TRBD2 (5 bases). Germline assignment: CDR1 LGHDT and CDR2 YNNKEL (reference sequence). V dropped 3 bases and J dropped 4 bases, with 5 bases sitting between them. The CDR3 spans 12 residues. The DNA of the CDR3 is TGTGCCAGCAGCCACGGGGCAGATACGCAGTATTTT. Protein sequence: CASSHGADTQYF.

This clonotype has a count of ten or more. The chain joins TRBV7-6 to TRBJ1-6; 12 nucleotides agree with TRBD1. Looked up from germline, CDR1 is SGHVS and CDR2 is FNYEAQ. CDR3 length equals 15 residues. The trim removed 5 bases at V and 9 bases at J, leaving 5 bases unmatched. The CDR3 loop reads CASSTGQGAGSPLHF. DNA of the CDR3: TGTGCCAGCAGCACGGGACAGGGGGCAGGTTCACCCCTCCACTTT.

Comment on this clonotype: This may arise from a read error, as a much more abundant clone is one base away. This chain links TRBV2 with TRBJ1-2; TRBD1 matches at 7 bases. CDR3 size: 12 residues. Germline CDR1 reads SNHLY; CDR2 reads FYNNEI. J lost 4 bases, V lost 8 bases, and 4 bases had no gene match. CDR3 bases: TGTGCCAGCGACAGGGATACCTATGGCTACACCTTC. This encodes CASDRDTYGYTF.